The clone carrying this TCR beta chain was observed many times. What it binds is unknown. V was pared by 6 bases and J by 6 bases, with 12 bases between. CDR3 length equals 13 residues. Germline V CDR1 and CDR2: ENHRY, SYGVKD. The cDNA came from 5'RACE with 10-nucleotide random UMIs. From 15-18 subjects, each sequencing run yielded over 160 million TCR-beta sequences. TCRdb used MiXCR to reprocess the 5' RACE reads, holding one entry per CDR3 protein. Of 17,000 or so distinct CDR3 sequences in the sample, 2.6% are singletons; the top ten hold about 5.5%. This sample was included in a study of neurological immune-mediated disorders. Study-wide results and limits: When the repertoires were sorted by phylogenetic grouping, those of 18 of 34 multiple sclerosis patients ended up in one related-CDR3 cluster, a possible signature. No expanded-clone CDR3 amino acid sequence recurred across subjects, suggesting private TCR-beta repertoires.

This sequence originates from a woman under 30 with multiple sclerosis. V and J are TRBV10-3 and TRBJ2-1, with D perhaps TRBD1 (7 bases). Material: PBMCs. The CDR3 bases are TGTGCCATCAGCTCAGGGGGGATCAATGAGCAGTTCTTC. This codes for CAISSGGINEQFF.